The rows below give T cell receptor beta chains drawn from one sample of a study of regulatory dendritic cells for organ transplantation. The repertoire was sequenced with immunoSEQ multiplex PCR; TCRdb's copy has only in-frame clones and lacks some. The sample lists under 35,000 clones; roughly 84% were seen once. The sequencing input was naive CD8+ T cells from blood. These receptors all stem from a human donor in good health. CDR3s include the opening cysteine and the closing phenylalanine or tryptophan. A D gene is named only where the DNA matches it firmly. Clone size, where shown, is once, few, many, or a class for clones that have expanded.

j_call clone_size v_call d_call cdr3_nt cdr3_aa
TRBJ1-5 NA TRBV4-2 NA TGTGCCAGCAGCCAAGATGCGGGGGGACATCAGCCCCAGCATTTT CASSQDAGGHQPQHF
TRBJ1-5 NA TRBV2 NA TGTGCCAGCAGTGAGGGAGATAGCAATCAGCCCCAGCATTTT CASSEGDSNQPQHF
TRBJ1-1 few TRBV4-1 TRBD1 TGCGCCAGCAGCCAACTGGGACAGGGGAACACTGAAGCTTTCTTT CASSQLGQGNTEAFF
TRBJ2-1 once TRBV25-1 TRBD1 TGTGCCAGCAGCTTAGGTACAGGGGTCAATGAGCAGTTCTTC CASSLGTGVNEQFF
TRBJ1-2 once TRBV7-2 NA TGTGCCAGCAGCCAACGGGATGGCTACACCTTC CASSQRDGYTF
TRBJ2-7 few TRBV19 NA TGTGCCAGTAGTCCCCTCGGGGGCTACGAGCAGTACTTC CASSPLGGYEQYF
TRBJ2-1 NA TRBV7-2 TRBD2 TGTGCCAGCAGCTTTCTACTAGCGGCTAGGTCCTACAATGAGCAGTTCTTC CASSFLLAARSYNEQFF
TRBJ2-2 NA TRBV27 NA TGTGCCAGCAGTTTATCGGCAGCGGGTTCCGGGGAGCTGTTTTTT CASSLSAAGSGELFF
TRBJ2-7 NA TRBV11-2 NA TGTGCCAGCAGCTTAACTTCCTACGAGCAGTACTTC CASSLTSYEQYF
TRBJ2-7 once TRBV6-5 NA TGTGCCAGCAGTTACTCGGGCAGGGTATACGAGCAGTACTTC CASSYSGRVYEQYF
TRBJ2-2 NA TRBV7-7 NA TGTGCCAGCAGCCCGACTGGGAACACCGGGGAGCTGTTTTTT CASSPTGNTGELFF
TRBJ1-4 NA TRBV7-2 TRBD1 TGTGCCAGCAGCTCGAGACCGGGACAGGGGGATGAAAAACTGTTTTTT CASSSRPGQGDEKLFF
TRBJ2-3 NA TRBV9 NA TGTGCCAGCAGCGCCGATACCGGGACATTCGACACAGATACGCAGTATTTT CASSADTGTFDTDTQYF
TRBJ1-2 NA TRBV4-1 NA TGCGCCAGCAGCCAAGATTTCAGGGAAGGCTACACCTTC CASSQDFREGYTF
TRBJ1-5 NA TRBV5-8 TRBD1 TGTGCCAGCAGCTTGGGACAGGGTAGCAATCAGCCCCAGCATTTT CASSLGQGSNQPQHF
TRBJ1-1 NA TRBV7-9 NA TGTGCCTCGAAGGGGGAGAACACTGAAGCTTTCTTT CASKGENTEAFF
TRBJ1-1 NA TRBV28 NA TGTGCCAGCAGTTTAGGAGAGAACACTGAAGCTTTCTTT CASSLGENTEAFF
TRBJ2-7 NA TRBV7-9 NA TGTGCCAGCAGCTTACTGGGCGCAGGGGCGACGGAAGAGCAGTACTTC CASSLLGAGATEEQYF
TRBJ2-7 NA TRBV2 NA TGTGCCAGCAGTGAAGGCAGTTTCTCCTACGAGCAGTACTTC CASSEGSFSYEQYF
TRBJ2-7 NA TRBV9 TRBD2 TGTGCCAGCAGCGTAGAGGGACTAGCGGGGGAATACGAGCAGTACTTC CASSVEGLAGEYEQYF
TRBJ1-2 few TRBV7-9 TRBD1 TGTGCCAGCAGCTTAGCTTACTTTATCCAGGACAGGGGGCAGGATGGCTACACCTTC CASSLAYFIQDRGQDGYTF
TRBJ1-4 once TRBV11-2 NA TGTGCCAGCAGCTTAGGGGTGCGGACTAATGAAAAACTGTTTTTT CASSLGVRTNEKLFF
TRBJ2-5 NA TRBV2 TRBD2 TGTGCCAGCAGCGGAGCGGGGAAGGAGACCCAGTACTTC CASSGAGKETQYF
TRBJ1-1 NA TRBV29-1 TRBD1 TGCAGCGCCGACACAGGGGGGAACACTGAAGCTTTCTTT CSADTGGNTEAFF
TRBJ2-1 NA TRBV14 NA TGTGCCAGCAGCCAAGTTAGTGTTTCCTACAATGAGCAGTTCTTC CASSQVSVSYNEQFF
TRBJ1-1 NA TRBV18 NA TGTGCCAGCTCACCCCCCAGAGGTTACACTGAAGCTTTCTTT CASSPPRGYTEAFF
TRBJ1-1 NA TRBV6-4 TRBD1 TGTGCCAGCAGCCAACAGGGGGGGATGAACACTGAAGCTTTCTTT CASSQQGGMNTEAFF
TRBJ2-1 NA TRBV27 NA TGTGCCAGCAGTGTCCTCGGGGCGGGGTACTCCTACAATGAGCAGTTCTTC CASSVLGAGYSYNEQFF
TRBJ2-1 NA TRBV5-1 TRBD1 TGCGCCAGCAGCACCGGGACAGGGCAGCCCAATGAGCAGTTCTTC CASSTGTGQPNEQFF
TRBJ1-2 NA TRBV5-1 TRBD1 TGCGCCAGCAGCCCCTGGCAGGGGGACGTGAATGGCTACACCTTC CASSPWQGDVNGYTF
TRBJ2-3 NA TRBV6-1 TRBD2 TGTGCCAGCAGCCAAGCGGGGGGTTACACAGATACGCAGTATTTT CASSQAGGYTDTQYF
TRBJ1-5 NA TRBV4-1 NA TGCGCCAGCAGCCAAGATCGCAGTAGCAATCAGCCCCAGCATTTT CASSQDRSSNQPQHF
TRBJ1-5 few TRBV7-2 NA TGTGCCAGCAGCTTAGGAGTAGGAGGTCAGCCCCAGCATTTT CASSLGVGGQPQHF
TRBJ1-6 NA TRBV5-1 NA TGCGCCAGCAGGGATCCAGGGGAATCCTATAATTCACCCCTCCACTTT CASRDPGESYNSPLHF
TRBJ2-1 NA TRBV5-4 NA TGTGCCAGCAGCTTAAGCGACTCCTACAATGAGCAGTTCTTC CASSLSDSYNEQFF
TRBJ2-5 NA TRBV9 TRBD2 TGTGCCAGCAGCGTTCTCCTAGCGGGGGGGCAAGAGACCCAGTACTTC CASSVLLAGGQETQYF
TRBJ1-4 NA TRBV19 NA TGTGCCAGTAGTACCCGAGAAGCAACTAATGAAAAACTGTTTTTT CASSTREATNEKLFF
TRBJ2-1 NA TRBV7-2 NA TGTGCCAGCAGCTTAAATTTACTCGGGGGGCCGAATTACAATGAGCAGTTCTTC CASSLNLLGGPNYNEQFF
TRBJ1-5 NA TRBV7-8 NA TGTGCCAGCAGCTCAACCAGGGTCAATCAGCCCCAGCATTTT CASSSTRVNQPQHF
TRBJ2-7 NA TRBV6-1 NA TGTGCCAGCATCCAGGGCTTGTACGAGCAGTACTTC CASIQGLYEQYF
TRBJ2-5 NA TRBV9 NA TGTGCCAGCAGCGGGGGCGGGGACGCCCCTGGGGAGACCCAGTACTTC CASSGGGDAPGETQYF
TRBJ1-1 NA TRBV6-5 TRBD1 TGTGCCAGCAGTTACTCCCGGGACAGACTGAACACTGAAGCTTTCTTT CASSYSRDRLNTEAFF
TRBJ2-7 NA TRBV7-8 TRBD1 TGTGCCAGCAGCTGGAGGCTAGGGACAGGGAACGAGCAGTACTTC CASSWRLGTGNEQYF
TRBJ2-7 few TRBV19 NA TGTGCCAGTAGTAGCGGGGTTAGCTACGAGCAGTACTTC CASSSGVSYEQYF
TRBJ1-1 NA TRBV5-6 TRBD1 TGTGCCAGCAGATACCAGGGGGCGACCACTGAAGCTTTCTTT CASRYQGATTEAFF
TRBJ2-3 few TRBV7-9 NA TGTGCCAGCAGCTTAGATTCTCGGGGGAGGACAGATACGCAGTATTTT CASSLDSRGRTDTQYF
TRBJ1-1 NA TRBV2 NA TGTGCCAGCAGCGCCAGGGTGACTGAAGCTTTCTTT CASSARVTEAFF
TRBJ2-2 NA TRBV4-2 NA TGTGCCAGCAGCCAAGCCCCGTTTTCGGGGGTCCAACTCACCGGGGAGCTGTTTTTT CASSQAPFSGVQLTGELFF